The 20 T cell receptor beta chains below come from one sample, sequenced in a study of T-cell reconstitution after alpha-beta-depleted transplantation in children. It was with unique molecular identifiers that the TCRbeta library was prepared. TCRdb independently ran MiXCR on the PCR reads; one entry per CDR3 protein. The sample records about 500,000 distinct CDR3 sequences, over 25% being singletons. Sequencing used PBMCs from the stem cell graft donor, obtained from the stem cell graft. Receptors originate from a human donor who donated a stem cell graft to a child with aplastic anemia.

This clonotype turned up a few times. V gene TRBV5-1 combines with J gene TRBJ2-4, with 7 positions matching TRBD1. The V gene end was trimmed by 0 bases and the J gene end by 5 bases; junction bases not matched to a gene: 5. CDR1 and CDR2 from the germline V gene are SGHRS and YFSETQ. The CDR3 runs 15 residues. In DNA, the CDR3 is TGCGCCAGCAGCTTGGCCGGGACAGAAGAAAACATTCAGTACTTC. Translation gives CASSLAGTEENIQYF.

In this sample, this clonotype turned up a few times. The rearrangement links TRBV5-1 to TRBJ1-5; no clear D. Germline-derived CDR1 and CDR2 are SGHRS and YFSETQ. Trimming cost V 0 bases and J 4 bases, with 11 bases left between them. The CDR3 totals 15 residues. In DNA form, the CDR3 reads TGCGCCAGCAGCTTGGAAGGAGCAAGTAATCAGCCCCAGCATTTT. This codes for CASSLEGASNQPQHF. The whole variable domain, remainder taken from reference TRBV5-1 and TRBJ1-5, is KAGVTQTPRYLIKTRGQQVTLSCSPISGHRSVSWYQQTPGQGLQFLFEYFSETQRNKGNFPGRFSGRQFSNSRSEMNVSTLELGDSALYLCASSLEGASNQPQHFGDGTRLSIL.

CDR3 region: CANRGLGGTGELFF. Written as DNA, the CDR3 is TGTGCCAACAGGGGACTAGGTGGCACCGGGGAGCTGTTTTTT. V and J are TRBV7-3 and TRBJ2-2; D possibly corresponds to TRBD2 (8 bases). Deletions cut 10 bases from V and 4 bases from J, with 16 bases between. Germline assignment: CDR1 SGHTA and CDR2 FQGTGA. The CDR3 has 14 residues. Drawing the rest from reference TRBV7-3 and TRBJ2-2, the complete variable domain is GAGVSQTPSNKVTEKGKYVELRCDPISGHTALYWYRQSLGQGPEFLIYFQGTGAADDSGLPNDRFFAVRPEGSVSTLKIQRTERGDSAVYLCANRGLGGTGELFFGEGSRLTVL.

This clonotype was recorded a few times. J is TRBJ2-2 and V is TRBV15; TRBD2 is a possible D gene (7 bases). Germline loops: CDR1 LNHNV, CDR2 YYDKDF (reference sequence). CDR3 length equals 16 residues. V lost 1 base to trimming and J lost 1 base, with 10 bases between them. CDR3 in amino acids: CATSRGRGGNTGELFF. CDR3 coding DNA: TGTGCCACCAGCAGAGGAAGGGGGGGGAACACCGGGGAGCTGTTTTTT.

This clonotype has a handful of counts. CDR3: CASSLIGGDVTGELFF. The CDR3 DNA sequence: TGTGCCAGCAGCTTAATCGGGGGGGATGTTACCGGGGAGCTGTTTTTT. V gene TRBV7-3 combines with J gene TRBJ2-2; 8 positions agree with TRBD2. The V and J ends lost 1 base and 5 bases, in that order; junction bases with no gene match: 6. Germline assignment: CDR1 SGHTA and CDR2 FQGTGA. CDR3 length: 16 residues. The variable domain in full, completed from reference TRBV7-3 and TRBJ2-2, reads GAGVSQTPSNKVTEKGKYVELRCDPISGHTALYWYRQSLGQGPEFLIYFQGTGAADDSGLPNDRFFAVRPEGSVSTLKIQRTERGDSAVYLCASSLIGGDVTGELFFGEGSRLTVL.

The V gene is TRBV6-1, the J gene TRBJ2-3; D not certain. Between the trimmed V and J ends, which lost 7 bases and 0 bases, there was a span of 14 bases. CDR1 and CDR2 (germline): MNHNS, SASEGT. The CDR3 runs 15 residues. CDR3 sequence reads: CASTQNWISTDTQYF. CDR3 coding DNA: TGTGCCAGCACCCAAAATTGGATTAGCACAGATACGCAGTATTTT.

The V gene is TRBV12-3 or TRBV12-4, the J gene TRBJ1-3, with a tentative D call TRBD1 (5 bases). The CDR3 is made up of 16 amino acids. Trimming removed 6 bases at V and 8 bases at J, with 23 bases between. CDR3 residues: CASSSPPGTPPDTIYF. CDR3 nucleotides: TGTGCCAGCAGCTCACCACCCGGGACCCCGCCTGACACCATATATTTT.

This clonotype was counted a few times. The rearrangement links TRBV7-2 to TRBJ1-2; the D is unclear. The V and J ends lost 1 base and 4 bases respectively, with 7 bases between them. The germline V gene encodes CDR1 SGHTA and CDR2 FQGNSA. The CDR3 totals 13 residues. This CDR3 reads CASSLGLSYGYTF. DNA for the CDR3: TGTGCCAGCAGCTTAGGGCTGAGCTATGGCTACACCTTC.

The DNA of the CDR3 is TGTGCCAGCATGGGTCTAGCGGGATACGAGCAGTACGTC. This codes for CASMGLAGYEQYV. The V gene is TRBV6-2 or TRBV6-3, the J gene TRBJ2-7; 9 bases are shared with TRBD2. There are 13 residues in the CDR3. The germline V gene encodes CDR1 MNHEY and CDR2 SVGEGT. After removal of 7 bases from V and 4 bases from J, the junction contained 5 bases not matched to a gene.

This sequence joins TRBV30 and TRBJ2-3, with TRBD1 matching over 9 bases. Germline V lookup: CDR1 GTSNPN, CDR2 SVGIG (reference sequence). The CDR3 has 13 amino acids. Trimming at V came to 5 bases and at J to 2 bases, leaving 2 bases not matched to a gene. In DNA form, the CDR3 reads TGTGCCTGGGGGACAGGGCTCACAGATACGCAGTATTTT. Encoded protein: CAWGTGLTDTQYF. Based on the CDR3 plus reference TRBV30 and TRBJ2-3, the full variable domain is SQTIHQWPATLVQPVGSPLSLECTVEGTSNPNLYWYRQAAGRGLQLLFYSVGIGQISSEVPQNLSASRPQDRQFILSSKKLLLSDSGFYLCAWGTGLTDTQYFGPGTRLTVL.

This rearrangement joins TRBV29-1 to TRBJ1-1; possible D gene TRBD1, 6 bases. This CDR3 region has 12 residues. In germline, CDR1 is SQVTM, CDR2 ANQGSEA. V dropped 7 bases and J dropped 6 bases, with 15 bases sitting between them. Written as DNA, the CDR3 is TGCAGCGCGGACAGCCCGAGGGCTGAAGCTTTCTTT. Translated, it gives CSADSPRAEAFF.

The chain couples TRBV27 to TRBJ2-7; 8 bases are shared with TRBD2. V lost 5 bases and J lost 4; bases outside the gene matches: 7. The CDR3 length is 14 residues. CDR1 and CDR2 (germline): MNHEY, SMNVEV (reference sequence). CDR3 sequence reads: CASSLGGARYEQYF. In nucleotides, the CDR3 is TGTGCCAGCAGTCTCGGGGGGGCAAGGTACGAGCAGTACTTC.

J is TRBJ1-6 and V is TRBV6-5; D call uncertain. Germline V gene lookup returns CDR1 MNHEY and CDR2 SVGAGI. The ends were cut back, 3 bases at V and 6 bases at J, with 15 bases in the middle. The CDR3 sequence is 16 residues long. CDR3 sequence: CASSYSSRGFNSPLHF. DNA for the CDR3: TGTGCCAGCAGTTATTCCTCCCGGGGATTTAATTCACCCCTCCACTTT.

The chain uses TRBV5-1 and TRBJ2-5, with 9 bases fitting TRBD1. The germline V gene encodes CDR1 SGHRS and CDR2 YFSETQ. The CDR3 has 17 amino acids. The V and J ends lost 3 bases and 0 bases, in that order; junction bases with no gene match: 9. The CDR3 coding sequence is TGCGCCAGCAGCTCCACGCGGACAGGGGCCTACCAAGAGACCCAGTACTTC. Protein sequence: CASSSTRTGAYQETQYF.

The gene calls are TRBV6-1 and TRBJ1-2, with 11 bases identical to TRBD1. Germline V gene data show CDR1 as MNHNS and CDR2 as SASEGT. V was clipped by 7 bases and J by 3 bases; unmatched bases: 7. The CDR3 is 15 residues long. The CDR3 sequence is CASTEDRGQYYGYTF. CDR3 in DNA: TGTGCCAGCACCGAGGACAGGGGGCAGTACTATGGCTACACCTTC.

The chain recombines TRBV24-1 with TRBJ2-2; 8 bases match TRBD1. The trim removed 7 bases at V and 9 bases at J, leaving 6 bases unmatched. The CDR3 is 13 amino acids. CDR1 is KGHDR, CDR2 SFDVKD, per germline. In DNA form, the CDR3 reads TGTGCCACCAGCGACAGGGGTCGTCGGGAGCTGTTTTTT. Protein sequence: CATSDRGRRELFF.

The chain combines TRBV12-3 or TRBV12-4 with TRBJ2-5; D is unresolved. The CDR3 totals 13 residues. V shed 3 bases and J shed 9 bases, with 14 bases lying between them. The CDR3 loop is CASSFDAPLAQYF. As DNA, the CDR3 is TGTGCCAGCAGTTTTGATGCACCCTTGGCCCAGTACTTC.

The chain links TRBV24-1 to TRBJ2-1; maybe TRBD2 (5 bases). The CDR3 has 15 amino acids. Per germline, CDR1 KGHDR and CDR2 SFDVKD. V was pared by 5 bases and J by 2 bases, with 12 bases between. CDR3 sequence (DNA): TGTGCCACCAGTGGGCGGGTGGGGACCTACAATGAGCAGTTCTTC. Translation gives CATSGRVGTYNEQFF.

This rearrangement joins TRBV20-1 to TRBJ1-6, with D unresolved. From germline, CDR1 is DFQATT and CDR2 SNEGSKA (reference sequence). V dropped 3 bases and J dropped 6 bases, with 6 bases sitting between them. This CDR3 is 12 amino acids long. The CDR3 sequence: CSASRLNSPLHF. DNA of the CDR3: TGCAGTGCTAGCCGTCTTAATTCACCCCTCCACTTT.

The sample holds many counts of this clonotype. The chain links TRBV20-1 to TRBJ2-2, with D tentatively TRBD2 (6 bases). V shed 4 bases and J shed 0 bases, with 12 bases lying between them. There are 15 residues in the CDR3. Germline CDR1 and CDR2: DFQATT and SNEGSKA (reference sequence). DNA for the CDR3: TGCAGTGCTACTCCCCTAGCGCCGAACACCGGGGAGCTGTTTTTT. Amino acids: CSATPLAPNTGELFF.